The TCR beta chain under discussion was sequenced for a study of shared clonotypes between healthy human individuals. This CDR3 region has 14 residues. Germline CDR1 reads SGHRS; CDR2 reads YFSETQ. The V end lost 0 bases, the J end lost 7 bases, and 14 bases lay between the germline ends. Terminally differentiated effector memory CD45RA+ cells were excluded from the naive CD8 cells, which were CD45RO-negative and positively selected for CCR7. The repertoire was sequenced with immunoSEQ multiplex PCR; TCRdb's copy has only in-frame clones and lacks some. The sample holds roughly 850,000 clones, approximately 96% seen once.

The rearrangement links TRBV5-1 to TRBJ2-7; D ambiguous. The sequence was collected from a man younger than 40 in good health. Sequenced sample: naive CD8+ T cells sorted from blood. This chain's CDR3 is CASSLEGRAWEQYF. The CDR3 DNA sequence: TGCGCCAGCAGCTTGGAGGGCAGAGCCTGGGAGCAGTACTTC.